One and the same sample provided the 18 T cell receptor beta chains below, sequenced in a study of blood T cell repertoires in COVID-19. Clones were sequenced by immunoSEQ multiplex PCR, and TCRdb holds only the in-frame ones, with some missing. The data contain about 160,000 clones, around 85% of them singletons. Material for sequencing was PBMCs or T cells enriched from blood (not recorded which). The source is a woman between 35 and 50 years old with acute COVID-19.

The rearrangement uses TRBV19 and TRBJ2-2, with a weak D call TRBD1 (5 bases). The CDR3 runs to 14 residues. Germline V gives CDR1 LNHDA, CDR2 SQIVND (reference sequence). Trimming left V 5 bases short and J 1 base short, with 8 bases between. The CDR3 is CASSSQGNTGELFF. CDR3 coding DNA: TGTGCCAGTAGTTCCCAGGGGAACACCGGGGAGCTGTTTTTT.

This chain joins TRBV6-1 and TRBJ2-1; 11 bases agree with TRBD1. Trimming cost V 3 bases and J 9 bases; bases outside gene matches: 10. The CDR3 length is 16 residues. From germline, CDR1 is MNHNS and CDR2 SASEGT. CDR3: CASSDNPGTGGLEQFF. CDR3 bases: TGTGCCAGCAGTGATAATCCCGGGACAGGGGGTCTTGAGCAGTTCTTC.

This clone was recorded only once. The CDR3 protein is CASSLELAGGNEQFF. In DNA, the CDR3 is TGTGCCAGCAGCTTAGAGCTAGCGGGAGGGAATGAGCAGTTCTTC. V is TRBV11-2 and J is TRBJ2-1, with 12 bases lining up with TRBD2. Losses at the gene ends were 0 bases for V and 7 bases for J; bases not matched to a gene: 1. The CDR3 extends over 15 amino acids. Per germline, CDR1 SGHAT and CDR2 FQNNGV.

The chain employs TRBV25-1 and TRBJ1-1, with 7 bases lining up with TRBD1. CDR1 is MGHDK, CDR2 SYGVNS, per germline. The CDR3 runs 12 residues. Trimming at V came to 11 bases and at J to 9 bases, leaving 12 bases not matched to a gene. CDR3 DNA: TGTGCCCGGGACAGAGGGTGGGGGAAAGCTTTCTTT. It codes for CARDRGWGKAFF.

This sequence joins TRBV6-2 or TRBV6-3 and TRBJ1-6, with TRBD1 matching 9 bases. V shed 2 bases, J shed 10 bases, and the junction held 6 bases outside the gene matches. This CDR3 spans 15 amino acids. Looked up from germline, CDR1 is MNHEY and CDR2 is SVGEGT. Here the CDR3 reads CASSYNGQGNSPLHF. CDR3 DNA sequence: TGTGCCAGCAGTTACAACGGACAGGGGAACTCACCCCTCCACTTT.

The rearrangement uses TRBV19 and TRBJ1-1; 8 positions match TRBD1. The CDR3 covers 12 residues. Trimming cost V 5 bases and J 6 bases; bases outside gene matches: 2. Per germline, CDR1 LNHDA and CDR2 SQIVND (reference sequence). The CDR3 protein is CASSHRGAEAFF. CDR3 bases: TGTGCCAGTAGTCACAGGGGGGCTGAAGCTTTCTTT.

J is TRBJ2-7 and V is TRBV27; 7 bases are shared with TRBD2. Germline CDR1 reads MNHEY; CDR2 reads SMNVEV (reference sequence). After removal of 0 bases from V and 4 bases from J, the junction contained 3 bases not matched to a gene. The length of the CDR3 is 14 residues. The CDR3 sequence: CASSLSGGSYEQYF. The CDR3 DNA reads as TGTGCCAGCAGTTTATCGGGGGGGTCGTACGAGCAGTACTTC.

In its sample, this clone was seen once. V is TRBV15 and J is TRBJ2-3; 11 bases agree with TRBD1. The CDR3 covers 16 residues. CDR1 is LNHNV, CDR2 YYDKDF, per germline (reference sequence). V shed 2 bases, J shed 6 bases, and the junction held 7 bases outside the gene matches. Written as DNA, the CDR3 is TGTGCCACCAGCAGACTCTGGACAGGGGGCGGGGATACGCAGTATTTT. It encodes CATSRLWTGGGDTQYF.

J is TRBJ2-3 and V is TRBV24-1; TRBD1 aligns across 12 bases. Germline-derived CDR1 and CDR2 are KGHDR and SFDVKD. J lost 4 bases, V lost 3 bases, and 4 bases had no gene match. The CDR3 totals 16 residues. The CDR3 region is CATSDTGQGASDTQYF. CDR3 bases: TGTGCCACCAGTGATACGGGACAGGGGGCGTCAGATACGCAGTATTTT.

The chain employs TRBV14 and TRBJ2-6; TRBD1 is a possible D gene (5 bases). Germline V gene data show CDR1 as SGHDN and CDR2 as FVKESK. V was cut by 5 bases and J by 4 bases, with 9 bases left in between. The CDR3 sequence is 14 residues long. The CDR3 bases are TGTGCCAGCAGCTCAGGGTCAGGGGCCAACGTCCTGACTTTC. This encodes CASSSGSGANVLTF. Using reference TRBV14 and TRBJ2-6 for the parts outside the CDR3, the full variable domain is EAGVTQFPSHSVIEKGQTVTLRCDPISGHDNLYWYRRVMGKEIKFLLHFVKESKQDESGMPNNRFLAERTGGTYSTLKVQPAELEDSGVYFCASSSGSGANVLTFGAGSRLTVL.

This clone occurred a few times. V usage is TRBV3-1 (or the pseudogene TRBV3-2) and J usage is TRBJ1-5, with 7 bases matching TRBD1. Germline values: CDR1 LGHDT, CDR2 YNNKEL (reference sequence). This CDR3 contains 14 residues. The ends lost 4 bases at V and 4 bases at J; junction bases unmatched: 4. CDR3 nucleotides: TGTGCCAGCAGCCCGGGACAGTTTAATCAGCCCCAGCATTTT. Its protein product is CASSPGQFNQPQHF.

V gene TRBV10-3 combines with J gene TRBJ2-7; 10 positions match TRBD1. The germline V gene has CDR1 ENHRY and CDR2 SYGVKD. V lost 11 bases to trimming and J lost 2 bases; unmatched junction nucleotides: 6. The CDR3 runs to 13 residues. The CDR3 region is CASHGTGAYEQYF. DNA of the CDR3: TGTGCCTCCCATGGGACAGGGGCCTACGAGCAGTACTTC.

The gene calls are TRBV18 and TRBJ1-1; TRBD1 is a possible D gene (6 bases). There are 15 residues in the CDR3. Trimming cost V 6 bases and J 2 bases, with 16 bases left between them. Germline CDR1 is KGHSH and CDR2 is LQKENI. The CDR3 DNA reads TGTGCCAGCTCTCAAACAGGGCAGGGAAACACTGAAGCTTTCTTT. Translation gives CASSQTGQGNTEAFF.

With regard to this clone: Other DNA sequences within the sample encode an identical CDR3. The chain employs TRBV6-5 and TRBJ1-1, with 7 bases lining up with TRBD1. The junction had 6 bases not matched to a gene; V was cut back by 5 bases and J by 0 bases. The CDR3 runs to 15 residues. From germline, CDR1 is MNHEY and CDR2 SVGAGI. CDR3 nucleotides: TGTGCCAGCAGTCCACGACAGGGAATGAACACTGAAGCTTTCTTT. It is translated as CASSPRQGMNTEAFF.

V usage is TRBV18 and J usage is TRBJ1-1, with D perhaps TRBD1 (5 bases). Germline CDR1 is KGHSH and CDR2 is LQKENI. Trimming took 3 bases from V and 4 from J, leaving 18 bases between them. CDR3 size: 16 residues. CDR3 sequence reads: CASSPSGSGVGTEAFF. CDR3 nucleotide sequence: TGTGCCAGCTCACCGTCAGGGTCCGGTGTCGGCACTGAAGCTTTCTTT.

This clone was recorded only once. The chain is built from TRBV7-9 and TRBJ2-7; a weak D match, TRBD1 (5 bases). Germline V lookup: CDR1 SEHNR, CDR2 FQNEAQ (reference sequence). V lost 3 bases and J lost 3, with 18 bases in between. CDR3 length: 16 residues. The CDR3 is CASSFSVATAIYEQYF. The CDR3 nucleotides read TGTGCCAGCAGCTTTTCTGTGGCGACAGCGATCTACGAGCAGTACTTC.

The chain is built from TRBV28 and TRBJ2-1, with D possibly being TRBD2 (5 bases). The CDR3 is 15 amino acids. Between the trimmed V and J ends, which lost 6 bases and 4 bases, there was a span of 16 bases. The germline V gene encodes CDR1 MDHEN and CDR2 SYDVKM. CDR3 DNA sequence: TGTGCCAGCAGCCAGCGGACGGTTGATTACAATGAGCAGTTCTTC. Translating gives CASSQRTVDYNEQFF.

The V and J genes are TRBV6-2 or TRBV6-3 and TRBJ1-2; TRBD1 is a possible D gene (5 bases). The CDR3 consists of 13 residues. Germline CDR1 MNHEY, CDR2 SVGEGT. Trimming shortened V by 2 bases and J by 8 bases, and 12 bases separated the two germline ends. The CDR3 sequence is CASSYMTDGGYTF. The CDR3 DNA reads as TGTGCCAGCAGTTACATGACAGATGGCGGCTACACCTTC.